The 15 T cell receptor beta chains given below trace back to one sample, sequenced in a study of blood T cell repertoires in COVID-19. TCRdb's table, derived via immunoSEQ multiplex PCR, lists solely in-frame clones and lacks some. This table holds approximately 350,000 clones, around 88% found once. The sequenced sample consisted of peripheral blood. These receptors were taken from a woman in her sixties or seventies with COVID-19, enrolled during active disease.

J is TRBJ1-3 and V is TRBV5-4; D is ambiguous. V gave up 5 bases and J gave up 4 bases, with 13 bases separating them. This CDR3 is built from 14 residues. Germline V gene data show CDR1 as SGHNT and CDR2 as YYREEE (reference sequence). Here the CDR3 reads CASRPAPGGNTIYF. The CDR3 coding sequence is TGTGCCAGCAGGCCGGCCCCGGGGGGAAACACCATATATTTT.

The chain carries TRBV19 and TRBJ1-1; 7 bases match TRBD1. This CDR3 comprises 15 residues. Trimming at V came to 9 bases and at J to 4 bases, leaving 14 bases not matched to a gene. Per the germline V gene, CDR1 is LNHDA and CDR2 is SQIVND (reference sequence). CDR3 coding DNA: TGTGCCAGCCCCCCATCTGGACAGGCCTCCACTGAAGCTTTCTTT. It translates to CASPPSGQASTEAFF.

The chain has TRBV5-1 and TRBJ1-4; 10 nucleotides align to TRBD1. CDR3 length equals 14 residues. Germline CDR1 and CDR2: SGHRS and YFSETQ. J gave up 7 bases and V 4 bases, and 4 bases lay outside the gene matches. CDR3 bases: TGCGCCAGCAGCGTCGACAGGGGGCTTGAAAAACTGTTTTTT. Translation: CASSVDRGLEKLFF. Looking up the rest from reference TRBV5-1 and TRBJ1-4 gives the full variable domain: KAGVTQTPRYLIKTRGQQVTLSCSPISGHRSVSWYQQTPGQGLQFLFEYFSETQRNKGNFPGRFSGRQFSNSRSEMNVSTLELGDSALYLCASSVDRGLEKLFFGSGTQLSVL.

The V gene is TRBV24-1, the J gene TRBJ1-2; TRBD1 agrees at 10 bases. Germline CDR1 KGHDR, CDR2 SFDVKD. The ends lost 4 bases at V and 9 bases at J; junction bases unmatched: 16. The CDR3 totals 17 residues. The chain's CDR3 is CATSERDRGEGSCSYTF. CDR3 DNA: TGTGCCACCAGTGAGCGGGACAGGGGCGAGGGGAGTTGCAGCTACACCTTC.

The genes are TRBV19 and TRBJ1-1; D is unclear. CDR1 and CDR2 from the germline V gene are LNHDA and SQIVND (reference sequence). The V gene lost 3 bases and the J gene lost 3 bases, with 11 bases spanning the gap. CDR3 size: 14 residues. CDR3 residues: CASSIWRKDTEAFF. The CDR3 DNA sequence: TGTGCCAGTAGTATTTGGAGGAAGGACACTGAAGCTTTCTTT.

This clone came up a few times. The chain carries TRBV27 and TRBJ1-6, with a possible D match to TRBD1 (5 bases). The CDR3 extends over 14 amino acids. V was cut by 5 bases and J by 9 bases, with 14 bases left in between. Germline CDR1 is MNHEY and CDR2 is SMNVEV (reference sequence). This CDR3 reads CASSPYGGFSPLHF. The DNA of the CDR3 is TGTGCCAGCAGTCCGTATGGGGGGTTTTCACCCCTCCACTTT.

V gene TRBV18 combines with J gene TRBJ1-1; 7 bases fit TRBD1. V was pared by 3 bases and J by 10 bases, with 11 bases of the junction left unmatched. Germline CDR1 KGHSH, CDR2 LQKENI. The CDR3 length is 14 residues. The CDR3 is CASSPTMEGAGAFF. CDR3 in DNA: TGTGCCAGCTCACCGACAATGGAGGGGGCGGGAGCTTTCTTT.

In this sample, this clone turned up many times. The chain joins TRBV7-3 to TRBJ2-2; 9 bases fit TRBD1. The length of the CDR3 is 15 residues. In germline, CDR1 is SGHTA, CDR2 FQGTGA. V lost 5 bases, J lost 5 bases, and 6 bases stayed unmatched. In DNA, the CDR3 is TGTGCCAGCAGCCCCGGGACAGGGTATACCGGGGAGCTGTTTTTT. Protein sequence: CASSPGTGYTGELFF.

The chain recombines TRBV6-4 with TRBJ2-3; D gene unclear. The germline V gene has CDR1 MRHNA and CDR2 SNTAGT. The CDR3 loop spans 15 amino acids. V shed 0 bases and J shed 1 base, with 8 bases lying between them. The CDR3 sequence: CASSDSRSGTDTQYF. CDR3 DNA: TGTGCCAGCAGTGACTCTAGATCGGGCACAGATACGCAGTATTTT.

The rearrangement joins TRBV5-1 to TRBJ2-4; 12 bases agree with TRBD2. The germline V gene encodes CDR1 SGHRS and CDR2 YFSETQ. Trimming removed 4 bases from V and 4 bases from J; junction bases left unmatched: 3. The CDR3 totals 15 residues. In DNA form, the CDR3 reads TGCGCCAGCAGCATCGGACTAGCGGGGAAAAACATTCAGTACTTC. Its translation is CASSIGLAGKNIQYF.

The chain carries TRBV7-2 and TRBJ1-6; tentative D call: TRBD1 (5 bases). Germline assignment: CDR1 SGHTA and CDR2 FQGNSA. CDR3 length: 15 amino acids. Trimming took 5 bases from V and 5 from J, leaving 13 bases between them. The CDR3 spells CASSVGTFNNSPLHF. The CDR3 DNA follows: TGTGCCAGCAGCGTGGGGACTTTTAATAATTCACCCCTCCACTTT.

The chain has TRBV6-5 and TRBJ2-5; a possible D gene is TRBD2 (5 bases). V gave up 2 bases and J gave up 3 bases, with 13 bases separating them. There are 15 residues in the CDR3. CDR1 and CDR2 (germline): MNHEY, SVGAGI. The CDR3 DNA is TGTGCCAGCAGTTACCGCGTGGGAGCAAAAGAGACCCAGTACTTC. Protein product: CASSYRVGAKETQYF.

In the case of this clone: One end of the junction does not line up with germline, which may come from a read error. This chain joins TRBV29-1 and TRBJ1-1; possible D gene TRBD1, 5 bases. This CDR3 is built from 13 residues. Looked up from germline, CDR1 is SQVTM and CDR2 is ANQGSEA. The CDR3, as DNA: TGCAGCCTTGACGGGGGAATTAACACTGAAGCTTTCTTT. Translation: CSLDGGINTEAFF.

This clone was seen just once. J is TRBJ1-1 and V is TRBV5-8, with 8 bases fitting TRBD1. The CDR3 extends over 14 amino acids. Germline trimming cut 3 bases from V and 10 bases from J; bases unmatched to any gene: 11. The germline CDR1 and CDR2 sequences are SGHTS and YDEGEE. As DNA, the CDR3 is TGTGCCAGCAGCTATGGACAGGGCCCTGTGGGAGCTTTCTTT. Amino acid sequence: CASSYGQGPVGAFF.

The chain carries TRBV27 and TRBJ2-7, with D possibly being TRBD1 (5 bases). V was pared by 6 bases and J by 5 bases, with 17 bases between. Germline V lookup: CDR1 MNHEY, CDR2 SMNVEV (reference sequence). CDR3 length: 14 residues. CDR3 bases: TGTGCCAGCAGCCGCACAGGTATGTTGAACGAGCAGTACTTC. Encoded protein: CASSRTGMLNEQYF.